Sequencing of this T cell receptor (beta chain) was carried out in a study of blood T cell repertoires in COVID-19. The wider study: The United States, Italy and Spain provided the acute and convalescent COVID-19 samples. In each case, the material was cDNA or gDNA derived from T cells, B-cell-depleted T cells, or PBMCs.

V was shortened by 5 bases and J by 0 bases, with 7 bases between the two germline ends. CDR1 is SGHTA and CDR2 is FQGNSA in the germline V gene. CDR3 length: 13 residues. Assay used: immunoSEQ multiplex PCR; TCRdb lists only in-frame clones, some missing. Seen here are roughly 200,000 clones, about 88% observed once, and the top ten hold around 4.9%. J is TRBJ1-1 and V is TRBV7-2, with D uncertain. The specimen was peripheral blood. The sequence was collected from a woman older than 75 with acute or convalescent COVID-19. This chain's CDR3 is CASSTHLNTEAFF. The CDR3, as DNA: TGTGCCAGCAGCACCCACTTGAACACTGAAGCTTTCTTT.